Sequencing of this T cell receptor (beta chain) was carried out in a study of shared clonotypes between healthy human individuals (dated by TCRdb to 2018 to 2021). A note on the overall study: The cohort comprised a couple of women and a few men aged 18 to 49 years. For each donor, CD4 naive and CD4 memory were each given three plates, CD8 naive was given two plates, and CD8 memory was given one plate. To estimate repertoire size and how much clonotypes are shared between individuals, the study performed deep sequencing of blood TCR repertoires from about five healthy adults. To increase sequencing depth and limit assay-specific biases, TCR repertoire library preparation and sequencing were carried out by different laboratories using diverse techniques. Between about 0.85 and 9.5 billion PBMCs per donor were obtained by leukapheresis. Broader findings and caveats from the paper: Based on pairwise subsampling, the degree of clonotype sharing among donors was expected to be affected by sequencing depth. Rarefaction of sorted-subset datasets indicated incomplete sequencing despite the large sequencing depth. Sampling was restricted to blood, and TCR repertoires in tissues likely differ from the TCR repertoires found in blood. The genetic and exposure-history diversity represented was limited by the small number of donors. Larger estimated clonotype richness was generally found for naive subsets than for memory subsets. Compared with non-shared clonotypes, the clonotypes found in all four sorted-subset donors had higher generation probabilities. Across four donors, about 5% of naive CD4, roughly 3.4% of naive CD8, roughly 2.2% of memory CD4, and roughly 0.41% of memory CD8 clonotypes were shared.

TCR CDR3 regions were amplified from genomic DNA by multiplex PCR using the deep immunoSEQ assay. Extracted genomic DNA from each cell subset was spread evenly across all wells of several immunoSEQ 96-well plates, with each plate serving as a replicate. For sorted subsets, approximately 210 ng of genomic DNA, equivalent to some 33,000 T cell genomes, went into each replicate PCR. Purified libraries were measured with a Qubit 3.0 fluorometer, size-checked on a Bioanalyzer 2100, and measured again with the KAPA Library Quantification kit. Every immunoSEQ 96-well plate was sequenced on a separate single-read 150-cycle Illumina NextSeq 550 flow cell. The paper's data handling went like this. Because only junctional sequences without quality scores were contained in the immunoSEQ output, filtering matching that applied to full-length reads could not be performed. To assign V/J genes and CDR3, sequences were annotated against IMGT germline references using PyIR, a Python wrapper for IgBLAST v1.9. Reads were filtered out if the reads had weak V/J assignments (E-value above 1e-6), no CDR3, stop codons, out-of-frame junctions, or ambiguous translated residues. V3J clonotypes were defined as sequences sharing an identical inferred V gene, J gene, and CDR3 amino acid sequence. Percentage overlap between repertoires was computed as shared unique clonotypes divided by the size of the smaller repertoire. RTK rarefaction, the Chao1 estimator, and Recon v2.1 estimates of unobserved clonotypes were used to assess repertoire richness. Generation probabilities for all TCRbeta clonotypes obtained by the gDNA method from a handful of donors were computed using OLGA. TCRdb obtained this table from immuneACCESS and retained in-frame rearrangements with V and J assigned. These tables miss some clones; where compared with another copy, unresolved V genes account for less than half of the shortfall, and the remainder is unexplained. For V, J and clone size, that table is used; D and trimming come from the DNA. This sample lists over 2,000,000 clones; just over 90% were detected once. The ten largest clones represent more than 1.5% of the sample.

CD8 naive samples were obtained by positive selection for CCR7 among CD45RO-negative cells, yielding a CD45RA+CCR7+ population from which TemRA cells were excluded. The donors were healthy, HIV-negative adults who had no recently reported acute infections or vaccinations. Only Caucasian adults living in Nashville, Tennessee, USA were represented among the donors. Blood was collected by leukapheresis, and PBMCs were isolated by Ficoll-Histopaque density gradient centrifugation and then cryopreserved in liquid nitrogen vapor phase. Purity and quantity of every magnetically sorted T cell population were checked by analytical flow cytometry. Each sorted fraction had its genomic DNA isolated and then quantified by UV absorbance on a Nanodrop 2000c. The germline V gene (reference sequence) supplies CDR1 MNHEY and CDR2 SMNVEV. The V end loses 2 bases and the J end loses 2 bases, and a stretch of 10 bases separates them. Including the terminal cysteine and phenylalanine, the CDR3 comprises 15 residues. Only the CDR3 region is kept as DNA, spanning 45 bases read in frame from base 1.

As concerns this clone: The specificity of this receptor is unknown. There are no base qualities to consult, and no much larger clone falls within one base. Other DNA sequences in the sample encode the same CDR3.

The specimen sequenced was naive CD8+ T cells from PBMCs. Taken with the paper, the label for cell subset or site translates to: CD45RA+CCR7+. Here the chain combines TRBV27 and TRBJ1-5, with a tentative D gene TRBD1 over 6 matching bases. This clonotype originated in a man aged 18 to 29 in good health. Some clones in this sample may be carry-over from other donors' samples. The DNA reads as follows: TGTGCCAGCAGTTTAGGGGGGGCACGCAATCAGCCCCAGCATTTT. Translated, it reads CASSLGGARNQPQHF.